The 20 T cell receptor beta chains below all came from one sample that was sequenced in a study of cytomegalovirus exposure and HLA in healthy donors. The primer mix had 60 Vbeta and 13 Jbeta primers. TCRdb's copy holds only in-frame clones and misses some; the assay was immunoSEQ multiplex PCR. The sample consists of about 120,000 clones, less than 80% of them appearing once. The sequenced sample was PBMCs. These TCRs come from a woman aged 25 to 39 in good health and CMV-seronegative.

CDR3 protein: CASIRGLGGTGLQGQFF. CDR3 nucleotides: TGTGCCAGCATCCGGGGGCTGGGGGGGACAGGCCTACAAGGGCAGTTCTTC. The gene calls are TRBV28 and TRBJ2-1, with a weak D call TRBD1 (8 bases). This CDR3 spans 17 amino acids. Trimming left V 7 bases short and J 12 bases short, with 31 bases between. Germline-derived CDR1 and CDR2 are MDHEN and SYDVKM.

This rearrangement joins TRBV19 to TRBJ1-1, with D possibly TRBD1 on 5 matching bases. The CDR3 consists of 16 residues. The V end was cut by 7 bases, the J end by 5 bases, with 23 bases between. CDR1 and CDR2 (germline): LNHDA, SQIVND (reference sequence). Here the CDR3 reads CASTLGLLRTGTEAFF. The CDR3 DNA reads TGTGCCAGTACCCTGGGACTACTCCGGACGGGTACTGAAGCTTTCTTT.

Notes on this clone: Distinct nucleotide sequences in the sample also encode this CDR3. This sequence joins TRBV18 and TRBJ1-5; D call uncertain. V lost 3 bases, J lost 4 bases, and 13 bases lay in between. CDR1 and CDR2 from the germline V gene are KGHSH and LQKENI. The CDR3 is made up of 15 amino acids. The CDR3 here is CASSPFRELNQPQHF. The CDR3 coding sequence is TGTGCCAGCTCACCCTTTAGGGAGTTAAATCAGCCCCAGCATTTT.

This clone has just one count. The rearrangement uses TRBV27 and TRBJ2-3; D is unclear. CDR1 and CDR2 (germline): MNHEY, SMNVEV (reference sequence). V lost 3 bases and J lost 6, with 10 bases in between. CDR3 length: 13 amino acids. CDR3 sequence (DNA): TGTGCCAGCAGTTTTATGGCCCGCGATACGCAGTATTTT. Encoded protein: CASSFMARDTQYF.

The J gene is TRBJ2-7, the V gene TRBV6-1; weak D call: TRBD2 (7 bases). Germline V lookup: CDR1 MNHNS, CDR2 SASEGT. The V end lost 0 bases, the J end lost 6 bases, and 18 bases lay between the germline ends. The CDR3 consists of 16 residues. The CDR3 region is CASSEAQGGVLGEQYF. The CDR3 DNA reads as TGTGCCAGCAGTGAAGCACAAGGGGGGGTCCTGGGCGAGCAGTACTTC.

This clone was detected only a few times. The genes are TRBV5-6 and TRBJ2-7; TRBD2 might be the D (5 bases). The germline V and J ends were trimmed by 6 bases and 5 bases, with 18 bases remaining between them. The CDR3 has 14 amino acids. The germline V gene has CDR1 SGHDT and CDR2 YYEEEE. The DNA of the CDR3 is TGTGCCAGCAAAACTGCGGGTCAGCCAGACGAGCAGTACTTC. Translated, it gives CASKTAGQPDEQYF.

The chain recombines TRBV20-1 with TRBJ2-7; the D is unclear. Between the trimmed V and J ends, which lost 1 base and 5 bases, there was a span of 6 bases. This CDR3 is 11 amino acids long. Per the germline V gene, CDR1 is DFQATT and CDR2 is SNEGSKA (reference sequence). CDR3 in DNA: TGCAGTGCTAGAGGCCTAGACGAGCAGTACTTC. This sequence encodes CSARGLDEQYF.

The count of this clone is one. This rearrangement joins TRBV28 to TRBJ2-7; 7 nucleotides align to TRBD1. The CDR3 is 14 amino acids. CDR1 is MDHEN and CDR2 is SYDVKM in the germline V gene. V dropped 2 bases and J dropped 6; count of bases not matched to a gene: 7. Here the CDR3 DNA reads TGTGCCAGCAGTTTAGACAGGGAGAGACGCGAGCAGTACTTC. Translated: CASSLDRERREQYF.

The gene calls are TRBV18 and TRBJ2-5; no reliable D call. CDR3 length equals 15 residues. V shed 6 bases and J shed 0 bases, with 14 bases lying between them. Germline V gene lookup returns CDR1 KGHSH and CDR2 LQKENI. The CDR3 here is CASSHRAPYQETQYF. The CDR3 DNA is TGTGCCAGCTCTCATCGAGCCCCGTACCAAGAGACCCAGTACTTC.

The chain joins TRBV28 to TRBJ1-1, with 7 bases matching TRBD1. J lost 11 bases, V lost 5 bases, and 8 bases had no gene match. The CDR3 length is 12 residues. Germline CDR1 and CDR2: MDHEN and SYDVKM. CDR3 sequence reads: CASSLGQVRAFF. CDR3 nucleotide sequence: TGTGCCAGCAGTCTTGGACAGGTGAGGGCTTTCTTT.

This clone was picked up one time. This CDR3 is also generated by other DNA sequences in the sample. CDR3 sequence: CASSASGTSSYEQYF. The CDR3 DNA is TGTGCCAGCAGTGCCTCCGGGACTAGCTCCTACGAGCAGTACTTC. V is TRBV6-1 and J is TRBJ2-7; TRBD2 agrees at 8 bases. V trimming: 4 bases; J trimming: 0 bases; junction bases outside the gene matches: 5. The CDR3 consists of 15 residues. Per germline, CDR1 MNHNS and CDR2 SASEGT.

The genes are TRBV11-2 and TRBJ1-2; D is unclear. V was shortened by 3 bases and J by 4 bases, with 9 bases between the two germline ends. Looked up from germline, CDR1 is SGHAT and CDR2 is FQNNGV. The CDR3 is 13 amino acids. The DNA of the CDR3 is TGTGCCAGCAGCTTTGGAGAGACCTATGGCTACACCTTC. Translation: CASSFGETYGYTF.

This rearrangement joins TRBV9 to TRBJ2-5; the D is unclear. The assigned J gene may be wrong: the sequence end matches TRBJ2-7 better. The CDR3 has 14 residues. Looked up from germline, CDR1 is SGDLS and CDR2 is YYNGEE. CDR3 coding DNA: TGTGCCAGCAGTAATACAGCCCAGTCCTACGAGCAGTACTTC. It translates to CASSNTAQSYEQYF.

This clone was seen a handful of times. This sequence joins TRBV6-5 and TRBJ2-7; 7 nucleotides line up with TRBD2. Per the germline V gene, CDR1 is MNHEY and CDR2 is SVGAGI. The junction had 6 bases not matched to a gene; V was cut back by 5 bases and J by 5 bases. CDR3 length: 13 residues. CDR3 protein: CASSGGVRHEQYF. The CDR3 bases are TGTGCCAGCAGTGGGGGGGTGCGGCACGAGCAGTACTTC.

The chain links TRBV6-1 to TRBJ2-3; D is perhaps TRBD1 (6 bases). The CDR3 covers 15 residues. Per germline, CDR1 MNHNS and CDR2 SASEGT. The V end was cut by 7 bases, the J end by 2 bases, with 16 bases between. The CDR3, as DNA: TGTGCCAGCAAAGTGGAACAGGGTACCACAGATACGCAGTATTTT. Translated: CASKVEQGTTDTQYF.

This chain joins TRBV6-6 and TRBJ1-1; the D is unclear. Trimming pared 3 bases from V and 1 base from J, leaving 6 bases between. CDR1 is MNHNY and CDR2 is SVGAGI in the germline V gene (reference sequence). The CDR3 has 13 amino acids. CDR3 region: CASSYEGNTEAFF. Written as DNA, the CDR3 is TGTGCCAGCAGTTATGAGGGGAACACTGAAGCTTTCTTT.

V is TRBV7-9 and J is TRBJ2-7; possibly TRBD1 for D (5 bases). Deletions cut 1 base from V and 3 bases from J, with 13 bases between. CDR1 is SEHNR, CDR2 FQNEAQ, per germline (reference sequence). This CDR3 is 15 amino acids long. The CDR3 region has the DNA TGTGCCAGCAGCTTAGAAACTGGCAGGGACTACGAGCAGTACTTC. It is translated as CASSLETGRDYEQYF.

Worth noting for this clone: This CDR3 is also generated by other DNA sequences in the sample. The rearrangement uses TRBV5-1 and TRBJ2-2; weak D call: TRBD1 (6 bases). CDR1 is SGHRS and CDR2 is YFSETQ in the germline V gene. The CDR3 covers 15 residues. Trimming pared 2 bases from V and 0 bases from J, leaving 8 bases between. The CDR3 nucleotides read TGCGCCAGCAGCTTACAGGGCTCGAACACCGGGGAGCTGTTTTTT. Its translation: CASSLQGSNTGELFF.

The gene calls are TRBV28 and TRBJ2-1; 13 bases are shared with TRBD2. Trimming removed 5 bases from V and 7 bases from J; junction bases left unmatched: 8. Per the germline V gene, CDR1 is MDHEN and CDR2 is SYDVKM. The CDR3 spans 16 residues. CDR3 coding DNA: TGTGCCAGCAGTACTATACTAGCGGGAGGGCCAAATGAGCAGTTCTTC. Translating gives CASSTILAGGPNEQFF.

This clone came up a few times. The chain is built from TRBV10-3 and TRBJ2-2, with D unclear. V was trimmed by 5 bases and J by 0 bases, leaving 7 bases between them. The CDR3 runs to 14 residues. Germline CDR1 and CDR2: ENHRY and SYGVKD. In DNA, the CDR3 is TGTGCCATCAGTCTCGGGTCGAACACCGGGGAGCTGTTTTTT. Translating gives CAISLGSNTGELFF.